This T cell receptor (beta chain) was captured in a study of cytomegalovirus exposure and HLA in healthy donors. On the study more broadly: The study placed over 65% of its 350 to 450 genotyped donors in the Caucasian-associated ancestry cluster.

Use of 60 Vbeta and 13 Jbeta primers characterized the PCR. Using immunoSEQ multiplex PCR, the repertoire was profiled, and TCRdb retains in-frame clones only, with some absent. The data contain around 92,000 clones, over 75% of them singletons. The TCR sequence derives from a man aged 18 to 29 in good health and CMV-seronegative. Source material: PBMCs.

The CDR3 region is CASSLDRGGLYNEQFF. In DNA form, the CDR3 reads TGTGCCAGCAGCTTAGATCGCGGGGGGCTATACAATGAGCAGTTCTTC. The J gene is TRBJ2-1, the V gene TRBV7-9, with TRBD2 identical over 8 bases. V trimming: 1 base; J trimming: 4 bases; junction bases outside the gene matches: 6. Germline CDR1 and CDR2: SEHNR and FQNEAQ (reference sequence). The CDR3 has 16 amino acids.